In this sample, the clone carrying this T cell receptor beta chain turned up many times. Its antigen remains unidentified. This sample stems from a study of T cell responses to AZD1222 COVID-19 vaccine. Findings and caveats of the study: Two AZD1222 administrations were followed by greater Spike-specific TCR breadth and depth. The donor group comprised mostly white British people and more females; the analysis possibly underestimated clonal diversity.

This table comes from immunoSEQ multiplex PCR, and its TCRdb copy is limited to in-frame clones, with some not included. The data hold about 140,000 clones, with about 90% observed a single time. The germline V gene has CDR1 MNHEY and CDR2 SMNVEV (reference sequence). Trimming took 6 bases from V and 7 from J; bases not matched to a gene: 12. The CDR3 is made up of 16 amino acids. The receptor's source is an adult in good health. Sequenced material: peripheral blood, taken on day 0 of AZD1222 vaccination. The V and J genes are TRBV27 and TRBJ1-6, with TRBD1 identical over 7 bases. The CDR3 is CASSLPSTGRNSPLHF. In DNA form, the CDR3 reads TGTGCCAGCAGCCTACCCTCGACAGGGAGGAATTCACCCCTCCACTTT.